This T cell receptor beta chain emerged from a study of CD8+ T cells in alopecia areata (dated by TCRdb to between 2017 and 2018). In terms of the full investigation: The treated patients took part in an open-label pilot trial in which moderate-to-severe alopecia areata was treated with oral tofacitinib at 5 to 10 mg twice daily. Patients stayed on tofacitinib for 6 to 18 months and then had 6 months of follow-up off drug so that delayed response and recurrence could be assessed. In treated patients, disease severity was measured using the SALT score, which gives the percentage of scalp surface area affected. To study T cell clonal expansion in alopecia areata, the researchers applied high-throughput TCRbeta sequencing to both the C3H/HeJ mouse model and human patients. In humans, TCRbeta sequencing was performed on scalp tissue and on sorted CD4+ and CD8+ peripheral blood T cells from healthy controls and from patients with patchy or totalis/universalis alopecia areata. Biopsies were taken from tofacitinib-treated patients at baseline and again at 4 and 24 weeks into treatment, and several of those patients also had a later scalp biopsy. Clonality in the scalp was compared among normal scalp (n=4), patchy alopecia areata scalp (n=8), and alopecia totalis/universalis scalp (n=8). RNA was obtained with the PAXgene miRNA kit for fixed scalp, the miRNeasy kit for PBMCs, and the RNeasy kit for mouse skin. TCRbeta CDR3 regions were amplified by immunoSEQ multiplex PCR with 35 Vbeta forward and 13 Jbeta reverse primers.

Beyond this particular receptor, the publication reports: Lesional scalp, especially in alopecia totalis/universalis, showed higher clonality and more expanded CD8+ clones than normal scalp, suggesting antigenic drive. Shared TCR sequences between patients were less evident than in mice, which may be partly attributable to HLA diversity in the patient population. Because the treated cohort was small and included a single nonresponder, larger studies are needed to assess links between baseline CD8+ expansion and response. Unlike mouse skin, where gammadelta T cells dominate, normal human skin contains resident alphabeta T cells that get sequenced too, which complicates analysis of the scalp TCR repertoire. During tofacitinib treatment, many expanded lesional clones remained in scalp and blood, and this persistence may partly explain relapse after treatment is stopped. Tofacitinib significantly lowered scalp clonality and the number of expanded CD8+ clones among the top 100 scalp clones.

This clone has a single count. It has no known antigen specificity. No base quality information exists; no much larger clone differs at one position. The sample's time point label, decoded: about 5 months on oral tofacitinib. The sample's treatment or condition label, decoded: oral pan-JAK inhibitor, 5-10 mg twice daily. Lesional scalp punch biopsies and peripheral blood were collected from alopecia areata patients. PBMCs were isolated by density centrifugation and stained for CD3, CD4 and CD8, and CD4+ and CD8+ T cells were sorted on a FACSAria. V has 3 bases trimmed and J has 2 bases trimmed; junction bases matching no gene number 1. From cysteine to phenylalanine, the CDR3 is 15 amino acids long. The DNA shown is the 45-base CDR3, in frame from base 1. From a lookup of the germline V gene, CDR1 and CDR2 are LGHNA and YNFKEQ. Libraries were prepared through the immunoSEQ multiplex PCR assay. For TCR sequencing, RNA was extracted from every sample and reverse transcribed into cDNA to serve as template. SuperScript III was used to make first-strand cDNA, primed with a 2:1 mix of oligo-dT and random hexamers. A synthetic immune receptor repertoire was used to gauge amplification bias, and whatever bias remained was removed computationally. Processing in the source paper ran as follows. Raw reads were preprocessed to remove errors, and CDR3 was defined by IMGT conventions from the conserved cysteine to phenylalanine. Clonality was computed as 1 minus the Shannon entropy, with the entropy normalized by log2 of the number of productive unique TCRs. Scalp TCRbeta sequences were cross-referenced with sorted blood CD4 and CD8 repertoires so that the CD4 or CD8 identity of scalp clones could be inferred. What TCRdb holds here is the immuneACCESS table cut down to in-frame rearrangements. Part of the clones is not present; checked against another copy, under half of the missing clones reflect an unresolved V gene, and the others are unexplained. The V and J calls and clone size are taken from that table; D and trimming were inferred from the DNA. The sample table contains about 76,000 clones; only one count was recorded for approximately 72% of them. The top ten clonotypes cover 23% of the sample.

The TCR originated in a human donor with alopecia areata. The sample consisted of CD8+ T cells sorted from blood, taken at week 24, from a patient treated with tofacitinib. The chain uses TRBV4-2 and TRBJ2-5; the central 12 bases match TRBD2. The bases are TGTGCCAGCAGCCAGACTAGCGGGGGACAAGAGACCCAGTACTTC. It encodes CASSQTSGGQETQYF.